The 25 T cell receptor beta chains below all came from one sample that was sequenced in a study of technical replicates of blood from a few donors. Sequencing was performed with immunoSEQ multiplex PCR; in TCRdb, only in-frame clones are kept and a portion is missing. The repertoire holds about 70,000 clones, with 95% to 98% as singletons. Material: T cells isolated from PBMCs. These receptor sequences come from a human donor in good health.

The rearrangement uses TRBV7-8 and TRBJ2-2; TRBD2 agrees at 13 bases. CDR1 and CDR2 (germline): SGHVS, FQNEAQ. This CDR3 contains 16 residues. The ends lost 1 base at V and 4 bases at J; junction bases unmatched: 0. The CDR3 nucleotides are TGTGCCAGCAGCTTAGGGACTAGCGGGAGCACCGGGGAGCTGTTTTTT. This gives the protein CASSLGTSGSTGELFF.

Here the CDR3 DNA reads TGTGCCAGTAGATCACTAGCGTCGGCCTACGAGCAGTACTTC. This sequence encodes CASRSLASAYEQYF. This rearrangement joins TRBV19 to TRBJ2-7, with TRBD2 matching 7 bases. The trim removed 6 bases at V and 2 bases at J, leaving 7 bases unmatched. The germline gives CDR1 LNHDA, CDR2 SQIVND (reference sequence). The CDR3 runs to 14 residues. The entire variable domain, with the rest obtained from reference TRBV19 and TRBJ2-7, is as follows: DGGITQSPKYLFRKEGQNVTLSCEQNLNHDAMYWYRQDPGQGLRLIYYSQIVNDFQKGDIAEGYSVSREKKESFPLTVTSAQKNPTAFYLCASRSLASAYEQYFGPGTRLTVT.

Comments on this clone: Other nucleotide sequences from this sample produce the same CDR3. The V and J genes are TRBV27 and TRBJ1-5; D might be TRBD1 (6 bases). CDR1 and CDR2 from the germline V gene are MNHEY and SMNVEV (reference sequence). The ends were cut back, 2 bases at V and 7 bases at J, with 12 bases in the middle. The length of the CDR3 is 14 residues. The CDR3, as DNA: TGTGCCAGCAGTTTAAGGGGGGGGGACCAGCCCCAGCATTTT. Residues: CASSLRGGDQPQHF.

The chain couples TRBV7-3 to TRBJ1-1, with 12 bases identical to TRBD1. The V and J ends lost 1 base and 7 bases, in that order; junction bases with no gene match: 10. CDR3 length equals 17 residues. Germline CDR1 and CDR2: SGHTA and FQGTGA. DNA of the CDR3: TGTGCCAGCAGCTTAAGACCCCCGGGACAGGGGGCGATTGAAGCTTTCTTT. It encodes CASSLRPPGQGAIEAFF.

The rearrangement joins TRBV9 to TRBJ2-1; TRBD2 matches at 9 bases. With V trimmed by 2 bases and J by 5 bases, 8 bases remained unmatched. Per the germline V gene, CDR1 is SGDLS and CDR2 is YYNGEE. The CDR3 consists of 16 residues. CDR3 sequence reads: CASSVRRLAVDNEQFF. As DNA, the CDR3 is TGTGCCAGCAGCGTGAGGAGACTAGCGGTAGACAATGAGCAGTTCTTC.

V is TRBV2 and J is TRBJ1-5; D is ambiguous. Per the germline V gene, CDR1 is SNHLY and CDR2 is FYNNEI. The CDR3 runs to 14 residues. V gave up 8 bases and J gave up 0 bases, with 11 bases separating them. For the CDR3, the DNA is TGTGCCAGCGTGGGCAGCAATAGCAATCAGCCCCAGCATTTT. Residues: CASVGSNSNQPQHF.

This chain uses TRBV19 with TRBJ2-2; 8 positions match TRBD1. Trimming took 4 bases from V and 4 from J; bases not matched to a gene: 5. The CDR3 length is 15 residues. Germline assignment: CDR1 LNHDA and CDR2 SQIVND (reference sequence). The CDR3 sequence is CASSTQTGVTGELFF. For the CDR3, the DNA is TGTGCCAGTAGTACCCAGACAGGGGTCACCGGGGAGCTGTTTTTT.

V and J are TRBV7-3 and TRBJ1-1; D is undetermined. V lost 3 bases, J lost 6 bases, and 11 bases lay in between. The CDR3 runs to 13 residues. CDR1 is SGHTA and CDR2 is FQGTGA in the germline V gene. For the CDR3, the DNA is TGTGCCAGCAGCTTTAGGCGCGAGGCTGAAGCTTTCTTT. Protein sequence: CASSFRREAEAFF.

The chain employs TRBV28 and TRBJ1-3, with D perhaps TRBD1 (6 bases). The length of the CDR3 is 19 residues. V dropped 8 bases and J dropped 0 bases, with 26 bases sitting between them. CDR1 MDHEN and CDR2 SYDVKM come from the germline V gene. The CDR3 loop reads CASEDGTGIGSYSGNTIYF. CDR3 nucleotide sequence: TGTGCCAGCGAAGACGGCACAGGGATTGGATCGTACTCTGGAAACACCATATATTTT.

Concerning this clone: The junction departs from germline at one end; a sequencing error may be responsible. CDR3 amino acids: CASSGPGWRDLAF. Here the CDR3 DNA reads TGTGCCAGCAGCGGACCCGGCTGGAGGGACTTGGCTTTT. This chain connects TRBV9 to TRBJ1-1; D might be TRBD1 (5 bases). The CDR3 length is 13 residues. CDR1 is SGDLS, CDR2 YYNGEE, per germline.

The chain joins TRBV28 to TRBJ2-7, with a weak D call TRBD1 (6 bases). Germline CDR1 reads MDHEN; CDR2 reads SYDVKM. V lost 3 bases to trimming and J lost 7 bases, with 10 bases between them. CDR3 length equals 12 residues. In DNA form, the CDR3 reads TGTGCCAGCAGTTTGCTCAGGGGAGAGCAGTACTTC. Its protein is CASSLLRGEQYF.

The genes are TRBV27 and TRBJ2-5, with a tentative D call TRBD2 (6 bases). The CDR3 loop spans 16 amino acids. V was shortened by 0 bases and J by 7 bases, with 18 bases between the two germline ends. Germline loops: CDR1 MNHEY, CDR2 SMNVEV (reference sequence). Here the CDR3 reads CASSLSAGRYLGTQYF. The CDR3 region has the DNA TGTGCCAGCAGTTTATCGGCCGGGAGATACTTGGGGACCCAGTACTTC.

The V call is TRBV11-3, the J call TRBJ2-7; 11 positions agree with TRBD2. This CDR3 has 14 residues. The V gene end was trimmed by 6 bases and the J gene end by 4 bases; junction bases not matched to a gene: 5. Germline CDR1 is SGHNT and CDR2 is YENEEA. DNA of the CDR3: TGTGCCAGCAGAGGGGGGACTAGCGGATACGAGCAGTACTTC. Translation gives CASRGGTSGYEQYF.

This clone was seen once. The chain recombines TRBV6-5 with TRBJ1-1, with D perhaps TRBD1 (6 bases). V lost 5 bases to trimming and J lost 4 bases, with 11 bases between them. The germline V gene has CDR1 MNHEY and CDR2 SVGAGI. The CDR3 consists of 13 residues. CDR3 protein: CASSTTGFTEAFF. Written as DNA, the CDR3 is TGTGCCAGCAGTACTACAGGGTTCACTGAAGCTTTCTTT.

The chain joins TRBV11-2 to TRBJ1-4, with 8 nucleotides matching TRBD1. The CDR3 has 14 amino acids. The ends lost 5 bases at V and 8 bases at J; junction bases unmatched: 7. Germline CDR1 reads SGHAT; CDR2 reads FQNNGV. The CDR3 reads CASSQGQGGEKLFF. The CDR3 nucleotides read TGTGCCAGCAGCCAAGGACAGGGAGGGGAAAAACTGTTTTTT.

The rearrangement links TRBV7-9 to TRBJ2-1; no firm D call. Germline values: CDR1 SEHNR, CDR2 FQNEAQ (reference sequence). V was shortened by 1 base and J by 2 bases, with 9 bases between the two germline ends. The CDR3 runs 15 residues. CDR3 sequence (DNA): TGTGCCAGCAGCTTAGACTACATTACCTACAATGAGCAGTTCTTC. This translates into CASSLDYITYNEQFF.

The chain links TRBV19 to TRBJ2-2; D gene unclear. The CDR3 has 14 amino acids. The germline V gene encodes CDR1 LNHDA and CDR2 SQIVND (reference sequence). Trimming shortened V by 4 bases and J by 4 bases, and 10 bases separated the two germline ends. The CDR3 protein is CASSSVQITGELFF. DNA of the CDR3: TGTGCCAGTAGTAGTGTTCAGATCACCGGGGAGCTGTTTTTT.

The rearrangement links TRBV9 to TRBJ2-1, with TRBD2 identical over 10 bases. The CDR3 sequence is 15 residues long. Looked up from germline, CDR1 is SGDLS and CDR2 is YYNGEE. V gave up 0 bases and J gave up 6 bases; unmatched junction bases: 3. CDR3 sequence: CASSVDPSGSNEQFF. In DNA form, the CDR3 reads TGTGCCAGCAGCGTAGATCCTAGCGGGAGCAATGAGCAGTTCTTC.

The chain employs TRBV19 and TRBJ2-7; D may be TRBD1 (5 bases). This CDR3 has 15 residues. V lost 1 base and J 7 bases, leaving 17 bases between the germline ends. From germline, CDR1 is LNHDA and CDR2 SQIVND (reference sequence). CDR3 sequence (DNA): TGTGCCAGTAGTATAGGTCCACAGGTCTCTCAGGAGCAGTACTTC. Translation: CASSIGPQVSQEQYF.

The chain carries TRBV7-2 and TRBJ1-2, with 7 bases fitting TRBD1. The germline V gene encodes CDR1 SGHTA and CDR2 FQGNSA. CDR3 length: 14 residues. V lost 5 bases to trimming and J lost 5 bases; unmatched junction nucleotides: 8. CDR3 DNA sequence: TGTGCCAGCAGCCACACAGGGGCAGTGTATGGCTACACCTTC. This gives the protein CASSHTGAVYGYTF.

The rearrangement links TRBV6-6 to TRBJ1-3; D gene ambiguous. The CDR3 loop spans 15 amino acids. Germline CDR1 is MNHNY and CDR2 is SVGAGI (reference sequence). V was trimmed by 3 bases and J by 0 bases, leaving 9 bases between them. CDR3: CASSYDISSGNTIYF. Here the CDR3 DNA reads TGTGCCAGCAGTTATGACATTAGCTCTGGAAACACCATATATTTT.

The chain links TRBV5-1 to TRBJ2-4; the match to TRBD2 covers 7 bases. The J segment lost 7 bases and the V segment lost 1 base, leaving 8 bases of the junction unmatched. Germline assignment: CDR1 SGHRS and CDR2 YFSETQ. The CDR3 is 15 amino acids. CDR3 protein: CASSLHRTRPNIQYF. CDR3 nucleotide sequence: TGCGCCAGCAGCTTGCATAGGACTAGACCCAACATTCAGTACTTC.

The V call is TRBV28, the J call TRBJ2-6, with D perhaps TRBD2 (6 bases). This CDR3 is built from 15 residues. V shed 4 bases and J shed 0 bases, with 7 bases lying between them. The V gene's germline CDR1 is MDHEN and CDR2 SYDVKM. CDR3: CASSYGGSGANVLTF. The CDR3 DNA follows: TGTGCCAGCAGTTACGGGGGCTCTGGGGCCAACGTCCTGACTTTC.

V usage is TRBV7-3 and J usage is TRBJ2-3, with 12 bases matching TRBD2. CDR3 length: 16 amino acids. The V gene's germline CDR1 is SGHTA and CDR2 FQGTGA. V lost 5 bases, J lost 0 bases, and 3 bases stayed unmatched. The CDR3, as DNA: TGTGCCAGCAGCGCGGGACTAGCGGGTAGCACAGATACGCAGTATTTT. Its protein product is CASSAGLAGSTDTQYF.

This clone was observed a single time. The chain recombines TRBV30 with TRBJ2-7; D unclear. In germline, CDR1 is GTSNPN, CDR2 SVGIG (reference sequence). The V end lost 2 bases, the J end lost 2 bases, and 7 bases lay between the germline ends. This CDR3 is 12 amino acids long. CDR3 nucleotide sequence: TGTGCCTGGAGTAGCACCACCTACGAGCAGTACTTC. It is translated as CAWSSTTYEQYF.